This TCR beta chain was identified during a study of T cells in Graves' hyperthyroidism and ophthalmopathy. Findings and caveats of the study: In the blood, most expanded thyroid clonotypes above 0.001 appeared as well.

The TCR beta CDR3 regions underwent amplification using RNA transcripts as the source. A first-round RT-PCR of the TCR CDR3 used the HTBI primer set. Using its own MiXCR run on the multiplex PCR reads, TCRdb lists one record per CDR3 protein. The table lists some 500,000 distinct CDR3 sequences, around an eighth of them singletons. Every diagnosis used clinical symptoms, serum thyroxine and TRAb, thyroid ultrasound and orbital computed tomography. The PBMCs were sourced from fresh peripheral blood (around 9.3 ml). Trimming left V 7 bases short and J 8 bases short, with 12 bases between. CDR3 length: 12 residues. This clonotype was recorded at least ten times. Its antigen remains unidentified.

This sequence joins TRBV12-3 or TRBV12-4 and TRBJ1-5; D might be TRBD1 (6 bases). The source of this sequence is a woman aged 18-29 years with Graves' hyperthyroidism. Sequenced: blood. Here the CDR3 reads CASKRGDKPQHF. The DNA of the CDR3 is TGTGCCAGCAAAAGGGGGGATAAGCCCCAGCATTTT.